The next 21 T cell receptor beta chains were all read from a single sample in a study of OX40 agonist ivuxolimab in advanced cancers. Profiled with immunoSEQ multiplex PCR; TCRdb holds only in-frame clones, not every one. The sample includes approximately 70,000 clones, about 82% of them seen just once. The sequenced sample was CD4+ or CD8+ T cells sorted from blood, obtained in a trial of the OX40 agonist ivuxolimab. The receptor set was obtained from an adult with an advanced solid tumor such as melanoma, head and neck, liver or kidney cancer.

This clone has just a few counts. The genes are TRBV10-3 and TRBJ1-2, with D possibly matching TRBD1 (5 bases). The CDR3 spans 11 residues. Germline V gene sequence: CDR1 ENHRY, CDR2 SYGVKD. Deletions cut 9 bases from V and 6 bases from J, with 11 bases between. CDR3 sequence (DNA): TGTGCCATTCAGGGTACGCATGGCTACACCTTC. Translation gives CAIQGTHGYTF.

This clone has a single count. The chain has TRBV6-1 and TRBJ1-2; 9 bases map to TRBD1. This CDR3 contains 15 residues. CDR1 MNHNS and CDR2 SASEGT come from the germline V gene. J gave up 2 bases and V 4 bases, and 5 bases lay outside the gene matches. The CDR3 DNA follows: TGTGCCAGCAGTGTTGGACAGGGGAAGAACTATGGCTACACCTTC. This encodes CASSVGQGKNYGYTF.

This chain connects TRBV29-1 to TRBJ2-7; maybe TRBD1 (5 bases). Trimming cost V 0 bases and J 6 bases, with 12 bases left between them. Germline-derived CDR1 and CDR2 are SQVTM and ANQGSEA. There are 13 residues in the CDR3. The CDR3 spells CSVEDRPGLEQYF. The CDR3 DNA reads TGCAGCGTTGAAGATCGTCCAGGGCTCGAGCAGTACTTC.

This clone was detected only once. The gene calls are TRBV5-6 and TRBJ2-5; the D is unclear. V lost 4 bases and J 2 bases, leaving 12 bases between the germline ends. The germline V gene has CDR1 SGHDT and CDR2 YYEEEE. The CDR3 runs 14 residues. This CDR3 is CASSLPTPQETQYF. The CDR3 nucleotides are TGTGCCAGCAGCCTGCCAACGCCGCAAGAGACCCAGTACTTC.

CDR3 protein: CASSRRQGQYEQYF. The CDR3 DNA follows: TGTGCCAGCAGCCGAAGACAGGGGCAATACGAGCAGTACTTC. V and J are TRBV6-6 and TRBJ2-7; 8 bases line up with TRBD1. Unmatched junction bases numbered 8, after V lost 6 bases and J lost 4 bases. This CDR3 is 14 amino acids long. From germline, CDR1 is MNHNY and CDR2 SVGAGI (reference sequence).

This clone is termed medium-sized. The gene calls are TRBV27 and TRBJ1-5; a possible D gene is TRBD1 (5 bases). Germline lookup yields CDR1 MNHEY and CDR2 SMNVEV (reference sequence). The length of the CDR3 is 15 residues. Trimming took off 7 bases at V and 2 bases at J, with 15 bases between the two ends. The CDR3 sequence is CASTLGRVGNQPQHF. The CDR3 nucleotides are TGTGCCAGCACACTGGGACGGGTGGGCAATCAGCCCCAGCATTTT.

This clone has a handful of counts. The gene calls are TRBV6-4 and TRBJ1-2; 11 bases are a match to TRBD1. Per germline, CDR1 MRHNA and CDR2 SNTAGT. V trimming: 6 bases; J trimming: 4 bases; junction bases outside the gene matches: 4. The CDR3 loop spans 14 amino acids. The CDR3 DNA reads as TGTGCCAGCAGCGCCGGGACAGGGGGCTATGGCTACACCTTC. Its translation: CASSAGTGGYGYTF.

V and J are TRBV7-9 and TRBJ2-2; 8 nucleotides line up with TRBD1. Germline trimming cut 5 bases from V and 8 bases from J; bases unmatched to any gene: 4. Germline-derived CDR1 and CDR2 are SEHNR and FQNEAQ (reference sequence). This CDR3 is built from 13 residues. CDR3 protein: CASSHRGSGELFF. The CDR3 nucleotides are TGTGCCAGCAGCCACAGGGGGTCAGGGGAGCTGTTTTTT.

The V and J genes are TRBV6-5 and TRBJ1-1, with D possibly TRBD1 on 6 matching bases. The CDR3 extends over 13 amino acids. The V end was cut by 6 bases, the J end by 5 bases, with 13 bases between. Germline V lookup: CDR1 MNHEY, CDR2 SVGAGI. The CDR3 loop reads CASSQGPGTEAFF. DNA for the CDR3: TGTGCCAGCAGCCAGGGGCCCGGTACTGAAGCTTTCTTT.

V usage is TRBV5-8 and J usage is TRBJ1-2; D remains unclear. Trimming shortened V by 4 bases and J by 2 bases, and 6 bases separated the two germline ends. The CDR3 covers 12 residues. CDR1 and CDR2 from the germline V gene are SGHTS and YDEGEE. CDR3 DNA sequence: TGTGCCAGCAGCCTGGGGAACTATGGCTACACCTTC. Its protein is CASSLGNYGYTF.

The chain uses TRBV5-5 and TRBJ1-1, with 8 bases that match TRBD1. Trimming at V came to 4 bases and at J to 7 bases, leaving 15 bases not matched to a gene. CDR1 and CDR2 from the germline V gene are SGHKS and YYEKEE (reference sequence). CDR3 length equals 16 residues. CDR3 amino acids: CASSPFYSRGQSEAFF. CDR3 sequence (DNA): TGTGCCAGCAGCCCCTTTTACAGCAGGGGGCAAAGTGAAGCTTTCTTT.

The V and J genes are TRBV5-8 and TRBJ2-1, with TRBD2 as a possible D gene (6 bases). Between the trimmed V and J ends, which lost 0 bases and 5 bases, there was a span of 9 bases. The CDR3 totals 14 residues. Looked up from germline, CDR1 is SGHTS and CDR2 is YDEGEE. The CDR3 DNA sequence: TGTGCCAGCAGCTTGGTGCGGGATGACAATGAGCAGTTCTTC. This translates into CASSLVRDDNEQFF.

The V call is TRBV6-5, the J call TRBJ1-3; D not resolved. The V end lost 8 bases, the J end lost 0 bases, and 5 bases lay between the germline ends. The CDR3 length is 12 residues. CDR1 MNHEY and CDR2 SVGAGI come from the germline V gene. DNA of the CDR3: TGTGCCAGCTTTGGCTCTGGAAACACCATATATTTT. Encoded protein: CASFGSGNTIYF.

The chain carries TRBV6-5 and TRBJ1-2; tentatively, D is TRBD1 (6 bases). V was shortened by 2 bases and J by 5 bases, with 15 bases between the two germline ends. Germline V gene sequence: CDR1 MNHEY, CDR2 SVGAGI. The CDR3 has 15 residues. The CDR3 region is CASSYGDMSIYGYTF. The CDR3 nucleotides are TGTGCCAGCAGTTACGGGGACATGAGCATTTATGGCTACACCTTC.

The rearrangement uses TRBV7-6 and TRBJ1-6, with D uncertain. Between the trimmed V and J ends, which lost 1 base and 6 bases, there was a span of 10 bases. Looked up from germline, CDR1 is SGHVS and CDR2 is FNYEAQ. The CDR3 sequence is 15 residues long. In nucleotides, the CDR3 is TGTGCCAGCAGCTTAGGCAACGACCCTAATTCACCCCTCCACTTT. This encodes CASSLGNDPNSPLHF.

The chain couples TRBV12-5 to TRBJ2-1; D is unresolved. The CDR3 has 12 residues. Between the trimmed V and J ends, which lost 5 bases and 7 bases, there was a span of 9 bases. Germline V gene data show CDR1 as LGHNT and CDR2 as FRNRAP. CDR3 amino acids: CASGLGLNEQFF. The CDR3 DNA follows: TGTGCTAGTGGTCTTGGGCTGAATGAGCAGTTCTTC.

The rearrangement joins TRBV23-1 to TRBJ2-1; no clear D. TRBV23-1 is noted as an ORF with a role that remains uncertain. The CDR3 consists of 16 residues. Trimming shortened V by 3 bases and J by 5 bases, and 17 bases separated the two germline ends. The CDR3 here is CASSQPTISPNNEQFF. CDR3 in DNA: TGCGCCAGCAGTCAGCCGACAATTTCACCCAACAATGAGCAGTTCTTC.

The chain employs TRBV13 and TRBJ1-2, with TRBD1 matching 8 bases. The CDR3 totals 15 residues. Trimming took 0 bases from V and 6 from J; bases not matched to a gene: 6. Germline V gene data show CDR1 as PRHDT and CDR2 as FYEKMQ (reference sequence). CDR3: CASSLGAGGAHGYTF. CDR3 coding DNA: TGTGCCAGCAGCTTAGGGGCAGGGGGCGCGCATGGCTACACCTTC.

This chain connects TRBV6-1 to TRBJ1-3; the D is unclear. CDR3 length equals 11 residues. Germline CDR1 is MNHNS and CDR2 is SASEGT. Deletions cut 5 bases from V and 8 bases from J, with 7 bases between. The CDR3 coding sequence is TGTGCCAGCAGTCTCGCCTACACCATATATTTT. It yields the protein CASSLAYTIYF.

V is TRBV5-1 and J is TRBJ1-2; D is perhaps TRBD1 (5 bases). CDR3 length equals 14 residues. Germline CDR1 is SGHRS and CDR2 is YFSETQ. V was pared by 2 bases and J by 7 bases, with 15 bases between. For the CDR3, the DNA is TGCGCCAGCAGCTTAAGCGCGGCGGGGGGTGGCTACACCTTC. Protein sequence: CASSLSAAGGGYTF.

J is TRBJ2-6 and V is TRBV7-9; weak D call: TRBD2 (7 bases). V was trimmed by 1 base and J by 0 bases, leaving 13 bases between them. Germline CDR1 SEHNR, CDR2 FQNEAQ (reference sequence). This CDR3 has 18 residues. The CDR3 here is CASSLGGGGYSGANVLTF. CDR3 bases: TGTGCCAGCAGCTTAGGGGGCGGGGGCTACTCTGGGGCCAACGTCCTGACTTTC.